This TCR beta chain originates from a study of beta chain features in type 1 diabetes (dated by TCRdb to the late 2010s). Background on the whole study: Mean age, gender distribution, total cell number and subset yield were not different between patients and healthy donors. Naive and central memory subsets were obtained from all 30 or so donors, but regulatory and stem cell-like memory subsets were isolated from only 8 patients and roughly eight healthy donors. A total of 85 million to 140 million sorted cells were examined across all samples, and a strong correlation was observed between cell number per subset and RNA yield. The study compared the TCRB repertoires of sorted circulating CD4+ T cell subsets in recently diagnosed type 1 diabetes patients with those in matched healthy donors. Broad study findings and their caveats: PCR might favor shorter templates, but patient and control samples were amplified and corrected together, so any skew would affect both groups equally. Sequencing cDNA rather than genomic DNA could over-represent highly expressing activated cells, although activation and CD3 levels did not differ between groups. At VDJ recombination sites, type 1 diabetes patients had fewer insertions and more deleted nucleotides, which implies abnormalities in thymic rearrangement. Because small numbers of individuals were included in the HLA sub-analyses, any influence of HLA type on TCRB rearrangement was left unresolved. The naive, central memory and regulatory TCRB repertoires appeared to resemble one another more closely among patients than among healthy donors. A moderate but significant shortening of TCRB CDR3 length was observed in type 1 diabetes patients in all four CD4+ subsets.

Regarding this clone: Its antigen remains undetermined. Base qualities are not recorded, but no much larger clone differs from it by a single base.

From each donor, a single peripheral blood sample of about 100 mL on average was drawn into heparinised tubes. Using a panel that included CD45RO, CCR7, CD25, CD127, CD95 and CD27, naive, central memory, regulatory and stem cell-like memory CD4+ T cells were sorted on a BD FACSAria II. All sorted populations exceeded 95% purity. Right away, PBMCs were isolated by Lymphoprep density gradient centrifugation and were stained directly, with no culture step. To minimize batch effects, samples were stained and sorted in pairs, one healthy donor with one patient per experiment. The entire amount of isolated RNA was reverse transcribed using the High Capacity cDNA Reverse Transcription Kit, so the sequenced TCRB transcripts were expressed ones. Naive, central memory and regulatory T cell samples underwent deep immunoSEQ sequencing, averaging around 3.7 million total reads per sample. After sorted cells were lysed in RLT buffer, RNA was extracted with DNase-treated RNeasy Micro or Mini kits, with the choice depending on cell number. Each cell subset was processed separately to prevent cross-contamination, with patient and healthy donor samples processed together. TCRB sequences were amplified from cDNA with the immunoSEQ multiplex PCR, producing 87-bp fragments spanning the CDR3 region. The amplicons were sequenced using the Illumina HiSeq platform. Per the original workflow: PCR bias was computationally corrected using synthetic template baselines, reads within Hamming distance 2 were collapsed, and singletons that could not be merged were discarded. Reads were aligned against IMGT to assign V, D and J genes, CDR3 length and insertions or deletions at six rearrangement sites. Within each subset, clonotype counts were normalized to the number of sorted cells before true diversity and Gini coefficients were calculated with the tcR R package. The overlap coefficient, calculated on TCRB nucleotide sequences, was used to measure repertoire sharing. The source is immuneACCESS, and TCRdb retained only in-frame sequences with V and J called. Part of the clones is not carried over; for the studies checked, unresolved V genes explain less than half of this, and the remainder is unexplained. V and J calls and clone size are those listed in that table; D and trimming were worked out from the DNA. The sample table holds 300,000 to 350,000 clones, of which about a tenth were seen once. Of the sample, roughly 0.99% is held by the ten largest clones.

This sequence was found in a man aged 25-45 years with type 1 diabetes. The sequenced material came from central memory CD4+ T cells from blood.

CDR3 loop: CASSGDNYGYTF. The DNA sequence reads TGCGCCAGCAGCGGGGACAACTATGGCTACACCTTC. The sequence is built from TRBV5-1 and TRBJ1-2; tentative D gene TRBD1, with 5 bases matching. Deletion took 4 bases off V and 2 bases off J, with a span of 6 bases between the germline ends. The CDR3, cysteine through phenylalanine, is 12 amino acids long. Of all the DNA, just the CDR3 is kept, 36 bases in frame from base 1. The germline V gene encodes CDR1 SGHRS and CDR2 YFSETQ.